These 19 T cell receptor beta chains were sequenced from one sample in a study of blood T cell repertoires in COVID-19. Using immunoSEQ multiplex PCR, the repertoire was profiled, and TCRdb retains in-frame clones only, with some absent. The table shows 30,000 to 50,000 clones, with more than 70% occurring only once. Sequenced input: peripheral blood. The receptors originated from a man aged 60-69 years with acute or convalescent COVID-19.

The chain joins TRBV27 to TRBJ2-7; 12 bases are shared with TRBD1. The CDR3 sequence is 16 residues long. CDR1 is MNHEY and CDR2 is SMNVEV in the germline V gene (reference sequence). Trimming cost V 10 bases and J 2 bases; bases outside gene matches: 12. CDR3 in amino acids: CATPEGGQGATYEQYF. CDR3 DNA: TGTGCCACCCCAGAGGGGGGACAGGGGGCGACCTACGAGCAGTACTTC.

This clone was recorded once. V and J are TRBV5-4 and TRBJ1-1, with 9 nucleotides matching TRBD1. CDR3 length: 15 amino acids. CDR1 SGHNT and CDR2 YYREEE come from the germline V gene (reference sequence). The trim removed 4 bases at V and 5 bases at J, leaving 9 bases unmatched. CDR3 DNA: TGTGCCAGCAGCCCCAAGGGACAGGGTTTGACTGAAGCTTTCTTT. This sequence encodes CASSPKGQGLTEAFF. The whole variable domain, remainder taken from reference TRBV5-4 and TRBJ1-1, is ETGVTQSPTHLIKTRGQQVTLRCSSQSGHNTVSWYQQALGQGPQFIFQYYREEENGRGNFPPRFSGLQFPNYSSELNVNALELDDSALYLCASSPKGQGLTEAFFGQGTRLTVV.

V usage is TRBV18 and J usage is TRBJ2-3, with 8 nucleotides matching TRBD2. With 0 bases clipped from V and 2 bases from J, the junction kept 7 bases outside the gene matches. The CDR3 runs to 17 residues. Germline values: CDR1 KGHSH, CDR2 LQKENI. The CDR3 DNA is TGTGCCAGCTCACCACCTAATCTAGCGGGCGACACAGATACGCAGTATTTT. This sequence encodes CASSPPNLAGDTDTQYF. The variable domain in full, with the rest retrieved from reference TRBV18 and TRBJ2-3, is NAGVMQNPRHLVRRRGQEARLRCSPMKGHSHVYWYRQLPEEGLKFMVYLQKENIIDESGMPKERFSAEFPKEGPSILRIQQVVRGDSAAYFCASSPPNLAGDTDTQYFGPGTRLTVL.

The rearrangement links TRBV7-9 to TRBJ1-6; TRBD1 aligns across 10 bases. After removal of 5 bases from V and 8 bases from J, the junction contained 3 bases not matched to a gene. CDR1 and CDR2 (germline): SEHNR, FQNEAQ (reference sequence). CDR3 length equals 14 residues. The CDR3 spells CASSRQGADSPLHF. CDR3 bases: TGTGCCAGCAGCCGACAGGGGGCGGATTCACCCCTCCACTTT.

Only one count was recorded for this clone. The V and J genes are TRBV5-4 and TRBJ2-3, with D hard to call. CDR3 length: 13 residues. Germline CDR1 SGHNT, CDR2 YYREEE (reference sequence). V was pared by 4 bases and J by 2 bases, with 8 bases between. The DNA for the CDR3 is TGTGCCAGCAGCCCTCTACCCACAGATACGCAGTATTTT. Protein product: CASSPLPTDTQYF.

This clone was observed a single time. V usage is TRBV5-1 and J usage is TRBJ2-7, with 7 nucleotides matching TRBD1. The CDR3 sequence is 14 residues long. Losses at the gene ends were 5 bases for V and 2 bases for J; bases not matched to a gene: 7. Germline values: CDR1 SGHRS, CDR2 YFSETQ. The CDR3 spells CASRSGTATYEQYF. The DNA for the CDR3 is TGCGCCAGCAGGTCCGGGACAGCGACCTACGAGCAGTACTTC.

The rearrangement links TRBV5-1 to TRBJ1-3, with TRBD1 identical over 9 bases. The CDR3 covers 15 residues. J was trimmed by 4 bases and V by 4 bases; bases with no gene match: 6. Looked up from germline, CDR1 is SGHRS and CDR2 is YFSETQ. The CDR3 protein is CASSPQGALGNTIYF. The CDR3, as DNA: TGCGCCAGCAGCCCACAGGGGGCGTTAGGAAACACCATATATTTT.

DNA for the CDR3: TGTGCCAGCAGCCTCCGGACAGGGGGGACCTATGGCTACACCTTC. It translates to CASSLRTGGTYGYTF. The V call is TRBV3-1 (or the pseudogene TRBV3-2), the J call TRBJ1-2, with TRBD1 identical over 10 bases. The CDR3 consists of 15 residues. Germline V CDR1 and CDR2: LGHDT, YNNKEL (reference sequence). J lost 4 bases, V lost 4 bases, and 6 bases had no gene match.

The chain is built from TRBV6-4 and TRBJ2-7, with a tentative D call TRBD1 (7 bases). Germline V gives CDR1 MRHNA, CDR2 SNTAGT. The germline V and J ends were trimmed by 9 bases and 2 bases, with 17 bases remaining between them. The length of the CDR3 is 14 residues. Here the CDR3 reads CARLGRGVPYEQYF. The CDR3 nucleotides are TGTGCCAGACTGGGCAGGGGGGTACCCTACGAGCAGTACTTC.

The chain joins TRBV21-1 to TRBJ1-3; TRBD1 is the table's D call and was not checked against the DNA. TRBV21-1 is given as a pseudogene. CDR3 length: 12 amino acids. The CDR3, as DNA: TGTGCCAGCAACGGACGCCGACAGGACTTATATTTT. It specifies CASNGRRQDLYF.

The chain uses TRBV7-2 and TRBJ2-1, with 7 nucleotides matching TRBD2. The CDR3 runs 15 residues. The ends lost 3 bases at V and 5 bases at J; junction bases unmatched: 7. Germline CDR1 reads SGHTA; CDR2 reads FQGNSA. CDR3 DNA: TGTGCCAGCAGCTTCCGTCGCGGGGGACACAATGAGCAGTTCTTC. As protein: CASSFRRGGHNEQFF.

This chain joins TRBV5-1 and TRBJ2-7; 7 nucleotides agree with TRBD2. This CDR3 comprises 12 residues. Germline CDR1 is SGHRS and CDR2 is YFSETQ. The V segment lost 5 bases and the J segment 7 bases; nucleotides outside the gene matches: 6. The CDR3: CASRRVSGEQYF. The CDR3 DNA reads TGCGCCAGCAGGCGGGTTAGCGGGGAGCAGTACTTC.

The chain links TRBV5-1 to TRBJ2-7; TRBD2 matches 7 bases. V lost 0 bases and J lost 7; bases outside the gene matches: 1. Germline V lookup: CDR1 SGHRS, CDR2 YFSETQ. There are 12 residues in the CDR3. The CDR3: CASSLAGGEQYF. The CDR3 DNA is TGCGCCAGCAGCTTGGCGGGGGGAGAGCAGTACTTC.

The chain links TRBV3-1 (or the pseudogene TRBV3-2) to TRBJ1-1; perhaps TRBD1 as D (6 bases). CDR1 is LGHDT, CDR2 YNNKEL, per germline (reference sequence). V was pared by 2 bases and J by 1 base, with 11 bases between. CDR3 length: 15 residues. The CDR3 sequence is CASSQMAGANTEAFF. The CDR3 DNA reads as TGTGCCAGCAGCCAAATGGCAGGGGCGAACACTGAAGCTTTCTTT.

This chain connects TRBV7-2 to TRBJ2-3, with a tentative D call TRBD1 (5 bases). The V and J ends lost 1 base and 4 bases respectively, with 15 bases between them. Germline-derived CDR1 and CDR2 are SGHTA and FQGNSA. This CDR3 has 16 amino acids. The chain's CDR3 is CASSLGGALLADTQYF. CDR3 bases: TGTGCCAGCAGCTTAGGTGGGGCCCTACTGGCAGATACGCAGTATTTT.

The genes are TRBV19 and TRBJ2-1, with 10 positions matching TRBD2. The CDR3 loop spans 15 amino acids. J was trimmed by 8 bases and V by 3 bases; bases with no gene match: 7. Germline loops: CDR1 LNHDA, CDR2 SQIVND (reference sequence). CDR3 sequence (DNA): TGTGCCAGTAGTATTGGCAGCGGGGGGGCCTATGAGCAGTTCTTC. This encodes CASSIGSGGAYEQFF.

This clone appeared a few times. The V call is TRBV25-1, the J call TRBJ2-2; D not resolved. The length of the CDR3 is 14 residues. Germline CDR1 reads MGHDK; CDR2 reads SYGVNS. V lost 4 bases to trimming and J lost 1 base, with 7 bases between them. DNA for the CDR3: TGTGCCAGCAGTGGACACATGAACACCGGGGAGCTGTTTTTT. Residues: CASSGHMNTGELFF.

This rearrangement joins TRBV2 to TRBJ1-5; 9 bases map to TRBD1. Trimming took 4 bases from V and 1 from J; bases not matched to a gene: 11. The germline V gene has CDR1 SNHLY and CDR2 FYNNEI. The CDR3 is 18 residues long. The DNA for the CDR3 is TGTGCCAGCAGTGCCTTAGGACCTGGGACAGGGAGCAATCAGCCCCAGCATTTT. Residues: CASSALGPGTGSNQPQHF.

The V call is TRBV6-5, the J call TRBJ2-7; 10 bases line up with TRBD2. This CDR3 contains 14 residues. CDR1 MNHEY and CDR2 SVGAGI come from the germline V gene. Germline trimming cut 8 bases from V and 4 bases from J; bases unmatched to any gene: 8. The CDR3 reads CASGKREGRYEQYF. In DNA, the CDR3 is TGTGCCAGCGGGAAGCGGGAGGGCCGATACGAGCAGTACTTC.